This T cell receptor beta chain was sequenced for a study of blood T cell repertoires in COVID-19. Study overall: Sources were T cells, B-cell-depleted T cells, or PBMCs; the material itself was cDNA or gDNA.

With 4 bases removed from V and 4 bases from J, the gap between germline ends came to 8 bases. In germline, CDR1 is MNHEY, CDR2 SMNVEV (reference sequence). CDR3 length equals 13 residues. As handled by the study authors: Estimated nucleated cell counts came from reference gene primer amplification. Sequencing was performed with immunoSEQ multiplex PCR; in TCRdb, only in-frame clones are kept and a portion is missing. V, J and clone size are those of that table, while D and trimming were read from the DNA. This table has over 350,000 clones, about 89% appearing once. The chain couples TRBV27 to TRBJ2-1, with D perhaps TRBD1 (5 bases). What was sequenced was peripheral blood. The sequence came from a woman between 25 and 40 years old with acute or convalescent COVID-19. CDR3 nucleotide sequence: TGTGCCAGCAGTTCTCAGGGTTACAATGAGCAGTTCTTC. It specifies CASSSQGYNEQFF.